This entry describes one T cell receptor beta chain. Produced via immunoSEQ multiplex PCR; TCRdb's table is partial and in-frame only. The table lists over 150,000 clones, 85% to 90% of them singletons, with under 0.7% in the top ten. This specimen belongs to a study of blood T cell repertoires in COVID-19. The overall study: Samples taken during acute and convalescent COVID-19 were collected in the United States, Italy and Spain. Nucleic acid was either cDNA or gDNA, and it came from T cells, B-cell-depleted T cells, or PBMCs.

Seattle patient enrollment occurred during active infection, with longitudinal follow-up thereafter. Germline CDR1 reads SGHTA; CDR2 reads FQGNSA. The CDR3 length is 12 residues. Trimming took 3 bases from V and 5 from J, leaving 7 bases between them. Sequenced input: peripheral blood. This sequence was found in a man aged 60-69 years with COVID-19, enrolled during active disease. J is TRBJ2-5 and V is TRBV7-2, with unresolved D. The DNA of the CDR3 is TGTGCCAGCAGCTTTTCTCGGGAGACCCAGTACTTC. Translating gives CASSFSRETQYF.